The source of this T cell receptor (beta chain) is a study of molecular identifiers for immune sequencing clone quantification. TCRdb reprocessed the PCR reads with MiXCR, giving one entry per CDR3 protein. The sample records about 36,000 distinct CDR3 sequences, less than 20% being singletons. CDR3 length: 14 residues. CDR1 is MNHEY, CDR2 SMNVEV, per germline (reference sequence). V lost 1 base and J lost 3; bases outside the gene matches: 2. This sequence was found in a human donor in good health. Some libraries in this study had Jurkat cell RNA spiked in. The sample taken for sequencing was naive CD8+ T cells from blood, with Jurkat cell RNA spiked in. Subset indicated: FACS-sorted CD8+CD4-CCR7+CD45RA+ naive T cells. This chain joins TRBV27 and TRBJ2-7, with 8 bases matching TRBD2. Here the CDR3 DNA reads TGTGCCAGCAGTTTATTCGGGACTAGCTACGAGCAGTACTTC. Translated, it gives CASSLFGTSYEQYF.